The 30 T cell receptor beta chains presented below share a single source sample, sequenced in a study of blood T cell repertoires in COVID-19. Profiling relied on immunoSEQ multiplex PCR, and the TCRdb table lists in-frame clones only, not all of them. The sample gives 120,000 to 150,000 clones, 84% of which show up once; about 3.4% is in the top ten. The specimen sequenced was PBMCs or T cells enriched from blood (not recorded which). These receptors were taken from a woman aged 45 to 65 with acute COVID-19.

This chain uses TRBV19 with TRBJ2-7; TRBD2 matches 9 bases. Losses at the gene ends were 3 bases for V and 1 base for J; bases not matched to a gene: 4. The CDR3 loop spans 15 amino acids. From germline, CDR1 is LNHDA and CDR2 SQIVND (reference sequence). CDR3 sequence reads: CASSIRLAESYEQYF. The CDR3 DNA reads TGTGCCAGTAGTATCCGACTAGCGGAGTCCTACGAGCAGTACTTC.

This clone showed up just a few times. This chain joins TRBV7-9 and TRBJ1-1; 7 bases align to TRBD1. J lost 2 bases, V lost 5 bases, and 11 bases had no gene match. Germline V gene sequence: CDR1 SEHNR, CDR2 FQNEAQ (reference sequence). The CDR3 runs to 16 residues. The CDR3 DNA reads TGTGCCAGCAGCCAGCCCCTAAACAGGGGCAACACTGAAGCTTTCTTT. As protein: CASSQPLNRGNTEAFF.

This chain uses TRBV3-1 (or the pseudogene TRBV3-2) with TRBJ2-1, with TRBD2 matching 12 bases. In germline, CDR1 is LGHDT, CDR2 YNNKEL (reference sequence). The J segment lost 3 bases and the V segment lost 4 bases, leaving 1 base of the junction unmatched. The CDR3 contains 15 residues. The CDR3 is CASSPTSGSYNEQFF. As DNA, the CDR3 is TGTGCCAGCAGCCCGACTAGCGGGAGCTACAATGAGCAGTTCTTC.

This clone was recorded once. The chain joins TRBV9 to TRBJ1-1, with no clear D. Germline-derived CDR1 and CDR2 are SGDLS and YYNGEE. The CDR3 has 14 residues. The V end lost 0 bases, the J end lost 0 bases, and 6 bases lay between the germline ends. Here the CDR3 DNA reads TGTGCCAGCAGCGTAGATAGCCTGAACACTGAAGCTTTCTTT. It yields the protein CASSVDSLNTEAFF.

This clone was counted only a few times. CDR3 region: CASSLALTGELFF. CDR3 coding DNA: TGTGCCAGCAGCTTGGCACTAACCGGGGAGCTGTTTTTT. This sequence joins TRBV5-4 and TRBJ2-2; D not certain. The CDR3 is 13 residues long. V lost 0 bases and J lost 5, with 5 bases in between. The germline CDR1 and CDR2 sequences are SGHNT and YYREEE (reference sequence).

The chain is built from TRBV7-7 and TRBJ2-1; D gene ambiguous. This CDR3 has 14 residues. Trimming pared 7 bases from V and 10 bases from J, leaving 20 bases between. In germline, CDR1 is SSHAT, CDR2 FNYEAQ (reference sequence). CDR3 bases: TGTGCCAGCAAAAACTCAGCTGGGTCGAGGGAGCAGTTCTTC. Amino acids: CASKNSAGSREQFF.

The J gene is TRBJ2-1, the V gene TRBV2; no firm D call. The CDR3 has 11 residues. From germline, CDR1 is SNHLY and CDR2 FYNNEI. V was pared by 7 bases and J by 15 bases, with 16 bases between. CDR3 sequence: CASTLEESRFF. For the CDR3, the DNA is TGTGCCAGCACCCTAGAGGAGTCTCGGTTCTTC.

The chain carries TRBV3-1 (or the pseudogene TRBV3-2) and TRBJ1-2, with D maybe TRBD1 (5 bases). With 0 bases removed from V and 4 bases from J, the gap between germline ends came to 12 bases. Germline CDR1 is LGHDT and CDR2 is YNNKEL (reference sequence). This CDR3 comprises 15 residues. The DNA of the CDR3 is TGTGCCAGCAGCCAAGATATCGGGGGAAGCTATGGCTACACCTTC. Translation gives CASSQDIGGSYGYTF.

The rearrangement joins TRBV19 to TRBJ1-5; D perhaps matches TRBD1 (5 bases). V gave up 1 base and J gave up 4 bases, with 11 bases separating them. This CDR3 contains 15 residues. Looked up from germline, CDR1 is LNHDA and CDR2 is SQIVND (reference sequence). This CDR3 reads CASSIGRAPNQPQHF. The CDR3 coding sequence is TGTGCCAGTAGTATAGGCAGGGCCCCTAATCAGCCCCAGCATTTT.

J is TRBJ1-2 and V is TRBV9; a weak D match, TRBD1 (5 bases). The CDR3 covers 12 residues. Per germline, CDR1 SGDLS and CDR2 YYNGEE. Trimming took off 6 bases at V and 3 bases at J, with 9 bases between the two ends. CDR3: CASKGLHYGYTF. In DNA, the CDR3 is TGTGCCAGCAAGGGGCTCCACTATGGCTACACCTTC.

This clone showed up just once. The J gene is TRBJ1-2, the V gene TRBV10-3; 10 nucleotides match TRBD1. This CDR3 region has 15 residues. Per the germline V gene, CDR1 is ENHRY and CDR2 is SYGVKD. The V gene end was trimmed by 3 bases and the J gene end by 8 bases; junction bases not matched to a gene: 9. CDR3 nucleotide sequence: TGTGCCATCAGTGACCGGACGGGACAGGGGTTAGGCTACACCTTC. Translating it yields CAISDRTGQGLGYTF.

CDR3 region: CASSLNPGQGNEKLFF. CDR3 DNA: TGTGCCAGCAGCTTAAACCCGGGACAGGGGAATGAAAAACTGTTTTTT. V gene TRBV11-2 combines with J gene TRBJ1-4; 10 positions agree with TRBD1. CDR1 is SGHAT and CDR2 is FQNNGV in the germline V gene. J was trimmed by 5 bases and V by 2 bases; bases with no gene match: 5. This CDR3 comprises 16 residues.

As concerns this clone: A read error may produce the germline difference seen at one junction end. DNA for the CDR3: TGCAGCGTTGAAGTCGGGGACAGTTCCTTATCCTTC. It codes for CSVEVGDSSLSF. V and J are TRBV29-1 and TRBJ2-7, with 7 bases fitting TRBD1. Germline loops: CDR1 SQVTM, CDR2 ANQGSEA. The CDR3 covers 12 residues.

The chain employs TRBV24-1 and TRBJ2-5; 15 bases map to TRBD2. There are 16 residues in the CDR3. Trimming at V came to 3 bases and at J to 5 bases, leaving 3 bases not matched to a gene. Germline V gene data show CDR1 as KGHDR and CDR2 as SFDVKD. CDR3 sequence (DNA): TGTGCCACCAGTGATCTCGGGACTAGCGGGAGGGAGACCCAGTACTTC. Amino acids: CATSDLGTSGRETQYF.

V and J are TRBV3-1 (or the pseudogene TRBV3-2) and TRBJ2-3; TRBD2 matches at 11 bases. Germline V gene data show CDR1 as LGHDT and CDR2 as YNNKEL (reference sequence). Trimming cost V 1 base and J 2 bases; bases outside gene matches: 8. The CDR3 is made up of 18 amino acids. CDR3 sequence: CASSQVPGTSGYTDTQYF. The CDR3 DNA is TGTGCCAGCAGCCAAGTGCCCGGGACTAGCGGCTACACAGATACGCAGTATTTT.

The chain carries TRBV3-1 (or the pseudogene TRBV3-2) and TRBJ1-1; 7 bases map to TRBD1. In germline, CDR1 is LGHDT, CDR2 YNNKEL (reference sequence). With V trimmed by 5 bases and J by 5 bases, 11 bases remained unmatched. The CDR3 has 15 amino acids. The CDR3 coding sequence is TGTGCCAGCAGCGCAAGTGACAGGGTAGGAACTGAAGCTTTCTTT. This sequence encodes CASSASDRVGTEAFF.

This clone appeared a few times. The chain employs TRBV5-8 and TRBJ1-4; D perhaps matches TRBD1 (5 bases). The CDR3 has 14 residues. Trimming cost V 0 bases and J 8 bases, with 11 bases left between them. CDR1 and CDR2 from the germline V gene are SGHTS and YDEGEE. CDR3 protein: CASSLAGAREKLFF. The CDR3 nucleotides read TGTGCCAGCAGCTTGGCTGGGGCACGGGAAAAACTGTTTTTT.

The V call is TRBV24-1, the J call TRBJ2-5; 11 nucleotides line up with TRBD2. In germline, CDR1 is KGHDR, CDR2 SFDVKD. The CDR3 totals 14 residues. V shed 5 bases and J 2 bases; nucleotides not matched to a gene: 0. CDR3 DNA: TGTGCCACCAGTGGACTAGCGGGGCAAGAGACCCAGTACTTC. Amino acids: CATSGLAGQETQYF.

Written as DNA, the CDR3 is TGTGCCAGCAGCTTAGAGAGGACAGGGGGAGAGACCCAGTACTTC. Amino acid sequence: CASSLERTGGETQYF. V and J are TRBV7-9 and TRBJ2-5, with 10 bases matching TRBD1. After removal of 1 base from V and 4 bases from J, the junction contained 3 bases not matched to a gene. The CDR3 length is 15 residues. Germline V gene data show CDR1 as SEHNR and CDR2 as FQNEAQ (reference sequence).

The CDR3 is CASALLREADTQYF. As DNA, the CDR3 is TGCGCCAGTGCCCTGCTCCGGGAAGCTGATACGCAGTATTTT. V gene TRBV5-1 combines with J gene TRBJ2-3, with a weak D call TRBD2 (5 bases). The V gene lost 8 bases and the J gene lost 6 bases, with 19 bases spanning the gap. The CDR3 is 14 amino acids. Germline V lookup: CDR1 SGHRS, CDR2 YFSETQ.

Only a few counts were recorded for this clone. The chain recombines TRBV28 with TRBJ2-1, with 12 positions matching TRBD1. V was pared by 2 bases and J by 9 bases, with 11 bases of the junction left unmatched. The CDR3 loop spans 17 amino acids. Germline CDR1 and CDR2: MDHEN and SYDVKM. This CDR3 reads CASSLTVGQGAAVEQFF. The CDR3 nucleotides read TGTGCCAGCAGTTTAACTGTGGGACAGGGGGCTGCGGTTGAGCAGTTCTTC.

This sequence joins TRBV2 and TRBJ2-5; 8 nucleotides align to TRBD1. V was pared by 8 bases and J by 4 bases, with 9 bases of the junction left unmatched. Germline CDR1 reads SNHLY; CDR2 reads FYNNEI. This CDR3 contains 14 residues. The CDR3 DNA sequence: TGTGCCAGCTACAGGGGGTTTCAGGGAGAGACCCAGTACTTC. This sequence encodes CASYRGFQGETQYF.

The chain couples TRBV6-5 to TRBJ1-5, with 8 bases fitting TRBD1. V was pared by 7 bases and J by 5 bases, with 7 bases of the junction left unmatched. CDR3 size: 14 residues. CDR1 MNHEY and CDR2 SVGAGI come from the germline V gene. CDR3 sequence: CASILGQGDQPQHF. The CDR3 DNA reads TGTGCCAGCATCCTTGGACAGGGCGATCAGCCCCAGCATTTT.

The chain has TRBV11-2 and TRBJ2-3, with TRBD2 matching over 14 bases. In germline, CDR1 is SGHAT, CDR2 FQNNGV. CDR3 length: 16 residues. V lost 5 bases to trimming and J lost 4 bases; unmatched junction nucleotides: 5. CDR3 DNA: TGTGCCAGCAGCCCTGGACTAGCGGGAGGTTCAGATACGCAGTATTTT. The encoded protein is CASSPGLAGGSDTQYF.

CDR3 loop: CASSPGTGGYEQYF. CDR3 nucleotides: TGCGCCAGCAGTCCCGGGACAGGGGGCTACGAGCAGTACTTC. This chain joins TRBV23-1 and TRBJ2-7; TRBD1 matches 11 bases. TRBV23-1 belongs to the ORF category, with a function that is uncertain. Unmatched junction bases numbered 2, after V lost 4 bases and J lost 3 bases. This CDR3 is built from 14 residues.

This clone has a handful of counts. The chain links TRBV10-2 to TRBJ2-1; no definite D call. This CDR3 region has 10 residues. V lost 8 bases and J 7 bases, leaving 6 bases between the germline ends. The germline gives CDR1 WSHSY, CDR2 SAAADI. The CDR3 nucleotides read TGCGCCAGCCGAGATAATGAGCAGTTCTTC. Amino acids: CASRDNEQFF.

J is TRBJ1-3 and V is TRBV29-1; D remains ambiguous. The CDR3 extends over 12 amino acids. CDR1 SQVTM and CDR2 ANQGSEA come from the germline V gene. The germline V and J ends were trimmed by 7 bases and 7 bases, with 14 bases remaining between them. CDR3 amino acids: CSAELFSNTIYF. The CDR3 coding sequence is TGCAGCGCCGAGTTATTTAGTAACACCATATATTTT. The full variable domain, its missing parts supplied by reference TRBV29-1 and TRBJ1-3, is SAVISQKPSRDICQRGTSLTIQCQVDSQVTMMFWYRQQPGQSLTLIATANQGSEATYESGFVIDKFPISRPNLTFSTLTVSNMSPEDSSIYLCSAELFSNTIYFGEGSWLTVV.

The CDR3 spells CATSILNTGELFF. The CDR3, as DNA: TGTGCCACTTCTATACTGAACACCGGGGAGCTGTTTTTT. V and J are TRBV11-3 and TRBJ2-2; D is uncertain. With 10 bases removed from V and 1 base from J, the gap between germline ends came to 10 bases. Germline CDR1 and CDR2: SGHNT and YENEEA. CDR3 size: 13 residues.

This chain connects TRBV24-1 to TRBJ2-7; D uncertain. Germline V gives CDR1 KGHDR, CDR2 SFDVKD. Trimming stripped 0 bases from V and 3 bases from J, with 20 bases between. The CDR3 consists of 18 residues. The CDR3: CATSDLLVMVRTYYEQYF. In nucleotides, the CDR3 is TGTGCCACCAGTGATTTGCTAGTTATGGTCAGAACGTACTACGAGCAGTACTTC.

This chain joins TRBV15 and TRBJ1-2; tentatively, D is TRBD1 (5 bases). Germline-derived CDR1 and CDR2 are LNHNV and YYDKDF (reference sequence). The CDR3 is 15 residues long. V gave up 1 base and J gave up 8 bases, with 17 bases separating them. The CDR3 DNA reads TGTGCCACCAGCAGAGCTCGAGAAAGGGGTGAGGGCTACACCTTC. It specifies CATSRARERGEGYTF.